This T cell receptor (beta chain) appears in the sequencing data of a study of T-cell memory formation after mild COVID-19. General observations from the study: For contracting clones, CD4+ ones sat mainly in CM and EM, CD8+ in EMRA.

This clonotype is termed medium-sized (0.01 to 0.1%). Its antigen remains unidentified. From germline, CDR1 is LGHNT and CDR2 FRNRAP. The CDR3 is 15 residues long. V was shortened by 5 bases and J by 4 bases, with 17 bases between the two germline ends. Each CDR3 protein is one row after TCRdb ran MiXCR on the 5' RACE reads. The sample has around 5,000 distinct CDR3 sequences, more than 40% seen once. The chain is built from TRBV12-5 and TRBJ2-5, with D unclear. The sample comprised PBMCs or a T cell subset sorted from them (not recorded which). The TCR sequence derives from an adult who had mild COVID-19 (a few samples of this study predate the infection). Cell type and time point are not known. In DNA form, the CDR3 reads TGTGCTAGTGGTCCTCCGGCAGCCTTTCTAGAGACCCAGTACTTC. This translates into CASGPPAAFLETQYF.